A selection of T cell receptor beta chains follows, all from one sample in a study of blood T cells in healthy people across ages. From the 5' RACE reads, TCRdb called clonotypes with MiXCR, one entry per CDR3 protein. The sample lists about 630,000 distinct CDR3 sequences, roughly 21% occurring once. Specimen: blood. These receptors all come from a man between 65 and 85 years old in good health. CDR3s include the opening cysteine and the closing phenylalanine or tryptophan. The order of the fields is CDR3 protein, CDR3 DNA, J gene, V gene, clone size, D gene. A D gene is named only where the DNA matches it firmly. A clone size is listed for some rows: how often the clone was seen (once, few, many), or a class if it is expanded.

CDR3aa: CASSLVDTDTQYF
CDR3nt: TGTGCCAGCAGCTTAGTTGACACAGATACGCAGTATTTT
j_gene: TRBJ2-3
v_gene: TRBV7-2
abundance: .
d_gene: .

CDR3aa: CSARGDVTDTQYF
CDR3nt: TGCAGTGCTAGGGGAGACGTCACAGATACGCAGTATTTT
j_gene: TRBJ2-3
v_gene: TRBV20-1
abundance: many
d_gene: .

CDR3aa: CASSFGQGGNEQYF
CDR3nt: TGTGCCAGCAGTTTCGGGCAGGGTGGTAACGAGCAGTACTTC
j_gene: TRBJ2-7
v_gene: TRBV6-6
abundance: few
d_gene: .

CDR3aa: CASSQDFFVKLRVTEAFF
CDR3nt: TGTGCCAGCAGCCAAGACTTCTTCGTCAAGCTCAGGGTCACTGAAGCTTTCTTT
j_gene: TRBJ1-1
v_gene: TRBV14
abundance: few
d_gene: .

CDR3aa: CASSQYGTGYNEQFF
CDR3nt: TGTGCCAGCTCACAGTACGGGACAGGTTACAATGAGCAGTTCTTC
j_gene: TRBJ2-1
v_gene: TRBV18
abundance: few
d_gene: TRBD1

CDR3aa: CAISDPSGRGQETQYF
CDR3nt: TGTGCCATCAGTGATCCTAGCGGGAGAGGGCAAGAGACCCAGTACTTC
j_gene: TRBJ2-5
v_gene: TRBV10-3
abundance: .
d_gene: TRBD2

CDR3aa: CASSVEAGTGYEQYF
CDR3nt: TGTGCCAGCAGCGTAGAAGCAGGGACTGGCTACGAGCAGTACTTC
j_gene: TRBJ2-7
v_gene: TRBV9
abundance: .
d_gene: .

CDR3aa: CSAILSGRADGEQFF
CDR3nt: TGCAGTGCGATCCTTAGCGGGAGGGCCGACGGTGAGCAGTTCTTC
j_gene: TRBJ2-1
v_gene: TRBV20-1
abundance: few
d_gene: TRBD2

CDR3aa: CASSYSYLETQYF
CDR3nt: TGTGCCAGCAGTTACTCCTACCTGGAGACCCAGTACTTC
j_gene: TRBJ2-5
v_gene: TRBV6-2/TRBV6-3
abundance: few
d_gene: .

CDR3aa: CASSESGTGENEKLFF
CDR3nt: TGTGCCAGCAGTGAAAGCGGGACAGGTGAAAATGAAAAACTGTTTTTT
j_gene: TRBJ1-4
v_gene: TRBV2
abundance: .
d_gene: TRBD1

CDR3aa: CASSEGTFSSYNEQFF
CDR3nt: TGTGCCAGTAGTGAAGGGACTTTTAGCTCCTACAATGAGCAGTTCTTC
j_gene: TRBJ2-1
v_gene: TRBV19
abundance: few
d_gene: .

CDR3aa: CASSIYSYEQYF
CDR3nt: TGTGCCAGCAGTATATACAGCTACGAGCAGTACTTC
j_gene: TRBJ2-7
v_gene: TRBV28
abundance: .
d_gene: .

CDR3aa: CSARDITGGAGTEAFF
CDR3nt: TGCAGTGCTAGAGATATAACAGGGGGCGCTGGGACTGAAGCTTTCTTT
j_gene: TRBJ1-1
v_gene: TRBV20-1
abundance: few
d_gene: TRBD1

CDR3aa: CASSQAEATQYF
CDR3nt: TGTGCCAGCAGCCAAGCGGAGGCCACGCAGTATTTT
j_gene: TRBJ2-3
v_gene: TRBV3-1
abundance: .
d_gene: .

CDR3aa: CASSLSEWRWRPDTQYF
CDR3nt: TGTGCCAGCAGCTTATCGGAGTGGAGGTGGCGACCAGATACGCAGTATTTT
j_gene: TRBJ2-3
v_gene: TRBV7-2
abundance: .
d_gene: .

CDR3aa: CATRDEAVGEQFF
CDR3nt: TGTGCCACTCGGGACGAGGCTGTGGGTGAGCAGTTCTTC
j_gene: TRBJ2-1
v_gene: TRBV10-3
abundance: .
d_gene: .

CDR3aa: CASSHGNMGTYEQYF
CDR3nt: TGTGCCAGCAGCCATGGTAACATGGGGACCTACGAGCAGTACTTC
j_gene: TRBJ2-7
v_gene: TRBV14
abundance: few
d_gene: .

CDR3aa: CASSLWAAGAKNIQYF
CDR3nt: TGTGCCAGCAGTTTATGGGCAGCTGGAGCCAAAAACATTCAGTACTTC
j_gene: TRBJ2-4
v_gene: TRBV12-3/TRBV12-4
abundance: .
d_gene: .

CDR3aa: CASSQTGGKNTEAFF
CDR3nt: TGTGCCAGCAGCCAAACAGGGGGGAAGAACACTGAAGCTTTCTTT
j_gene: TRBJ1-1
v_gene: TRBV5-5
abundance: .
d_gene: TRBD1

CDR3aa: CSARLTSGSADTQYF
CDR3nt: TGCAGTGCTAGATTGACTAGCGGGTCTGCAGATACGCAGTATTTT
j_gene: TRBJ2-3
v_gene: TRBV20-1
abundance: once
d_gene: TRBD2

CDR3aa: CASSPLQGAHTQYF
CDR3nt: TGTGCCAGCAGCCCTTTACAGGGGGCGCATACGCAGTATTTT
j_gene: TRBJ2-3
v_gene: TRBV3-1
abundance: .
d_gene: TRBD1

CDR3aa: CASSLPLAAKAFF
CDR3nt: TGTGCCAGCAGTTTACCACTAGCGGCTAAGGCGTTCTTC
j_gene: TRBJ2-1
v_gene: TRBV28
abundance: .
d_gene: TRBD2

CDR3aa: CASEGLVGEQYF
CDR3nt: TGTGCCAGCGAGGGACTAGTTGGTGAGCAGTACTTC
j_gene: TRBJ2-5
v_gene: TRBV6-1
abundance: .
d_gene: TRBD2

CDR3aa: CASSSWTSGSFVETQYF
CDR3nt: TGTGCCAGCAGCTCCTGGACTAGCGGGAGTTTTGTGGAGACCCAGTACTTC
j_gene: TRBJ2-5
v_gene: TRBV5-6
abundance: once
d_gene: TRBD2

CDR3aa: CSARDDLAGGPLTWETQYF
CDR3nt: TGCAGTGCTAGAGATGACCTAGCGGGAGGGCCGTTAACTTGGGAGACCCAGTACTTC
j_gene: TRBJ2-5
v_gene: TRBV20-1
abundance: .
d_gene: TRBD2

CDR3aa: CATSADRGYEQYF
CDR3nt: TGTGCCACCAGTGCCGACAGGGGATACGAGCAGTACTTC
j_gene: TRBJ2-7
v_gene: TRBV24-1
abundance: few
d_gene: TRBD1

CDR3aa: CASSQTGALKETQYF
CDR3nt: TGCGCCAGCAGCCAGACAGGAGCCCTGAAAGAGACCCAGTACTTC
j_gene: TRBJ2-5
v_gene: TRBV10-1
abundance: few
d_gene: .

CDR3aa: CASSFIDEQFF
CDR3nt: TGTGCCAGCAGCTTCATCGATGAGCAGTTCTTC
j_gene: TRBJ2-1
v_gene: TRBV7-2
abundance: .
d_gene: .

CDR3aa: CTSSLVGSETQYF
CDR3nt: TGTACCAGCAGCTTAGTAGGGTCGGAGACCCAGTACTTC
j_gene: TRBJ2-5
v_gene: TRBV7-9
abundance: few
d_gene: .

CDR3aa: CASRAMLGAGELFF
CDR3nt: TGTGCCAGCAGGGCGATGCTTGGCGCCGGGGAGCTGTTTTTT
j_gene: TRBJ2-2
v_gene: TRBV7-2
abundance: few
d_gene: .

CDR3aa: CASSGRDYLQETQYF
CDR3nt: TGCGCCAGCAGCGGACGGGACTACCTACAAGAGACCCAGTACTTC
j_gene: TRBJ2-5
v_gene: TRBV5-1
abundance: .
d_gene: TRBD2

CDR3aa: CSVEAYGLARPDTQYF
CDR3nt: TGCAGCGTTGAAGCCTATGGACTAGCGAGGCCAGATACGCAGTATTTT
j_gene: TRBJ2-3
v_gene: TRBV29-1
abundance: .
d_gene: TRBD2

CDR3aa: CASTTGQTYEQYF
CDR3nt: TGTGCCAGCACCACAGGACAGACCTACGAGCAGTACTTC
j_gene: TRBJ2-7
v_gene: TRBV28
abundance: few
d_gene: .

CDR3aa: CASSLVTAYNEQFF
CDR3nt: TGTGCCAGCAGCTTAGTGACGGCCTACAATGAGCAGTTCTTC
j_gene: TRBJ2-1
v_gene: TRBV7-9
abundance: many
d_gene: .

CDR3aa: CASSNILVLTDTQYF
CDR3nt: TGTGCCAGCAGTAACATTTTAGTTTTGACAGATACGCAGTATTTT
j_gene: TRBJ2-3
v_gene: TRBV28
abundance: .
d_gene: .

CDR3aa: CASSQREGGEKLFF
CDR3nt: TGTGCCAGCAGCCAGAGAGAGGGCGGTGAAAAACTGTTTTTT
j_gene: TRBJ1-4
v_gene: TRBV3-1
abundance: .
d_gene: .

CDR3aa: CASSNQLAGGIKDTQYF
CDR3nt: TGTGCCAGCAGCAACCAGCTAGCGGGAGGAATAAAAGATACGCAGTATTTT
j_gene: TRBJ2-3
v_gene: TRBV21-1
abundance: .
d_gene: .

CDR3aa: CASSEREGYGYTF
CDR3nt: TGTGCCAGCAGTGAGCGGGAAGGGTATGGCTACACCTTC
j_gene: TRBJ1-2
v_gene: TRBV6-1
abundance: few
d_gene: .